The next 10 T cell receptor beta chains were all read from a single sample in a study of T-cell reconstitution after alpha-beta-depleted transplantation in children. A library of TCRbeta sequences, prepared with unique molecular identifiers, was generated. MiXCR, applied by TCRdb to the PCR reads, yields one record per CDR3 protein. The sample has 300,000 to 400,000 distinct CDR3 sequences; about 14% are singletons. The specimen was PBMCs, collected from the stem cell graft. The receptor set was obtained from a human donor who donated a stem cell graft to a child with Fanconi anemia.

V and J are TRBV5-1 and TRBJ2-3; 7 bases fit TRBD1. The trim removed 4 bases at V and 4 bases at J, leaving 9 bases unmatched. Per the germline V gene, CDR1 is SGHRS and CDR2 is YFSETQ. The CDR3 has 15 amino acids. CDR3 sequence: CASSGMGQFADTQYF. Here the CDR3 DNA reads TGCGCCAGCAGCGGGATGGGACAGTTCGCAGATACGCAGTATTTT. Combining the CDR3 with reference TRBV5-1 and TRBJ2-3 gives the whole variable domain KAGVTQTPRYLIKTRGQQVTLSCSPISGHRSVSWYQQTPGQGLQFLFEYFSETQRNKGNFPGRFSGRQFSNSRSEMNVSTLELGDSALYLCASSGMGQFADTQYFGPGTRLTVL.

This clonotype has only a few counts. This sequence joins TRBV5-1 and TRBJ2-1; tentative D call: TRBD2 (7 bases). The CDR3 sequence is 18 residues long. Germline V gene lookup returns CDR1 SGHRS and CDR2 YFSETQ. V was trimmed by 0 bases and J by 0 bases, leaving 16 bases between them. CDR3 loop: CASSLGGGGPSSYNEQFF. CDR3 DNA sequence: TGCGCCAGCAGCTTGGGAGGCGGGGGCCCCAGCTCCTACAATGAGCAGTTCTTC.

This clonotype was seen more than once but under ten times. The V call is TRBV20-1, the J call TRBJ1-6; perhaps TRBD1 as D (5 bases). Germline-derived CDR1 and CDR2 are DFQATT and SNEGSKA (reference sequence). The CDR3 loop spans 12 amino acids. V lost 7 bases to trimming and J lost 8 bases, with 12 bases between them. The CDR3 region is CSVGGWDSPLHF. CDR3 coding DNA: TGCAGTGTTGGGGGTTGGGATTCACCCCTCCACTTT.

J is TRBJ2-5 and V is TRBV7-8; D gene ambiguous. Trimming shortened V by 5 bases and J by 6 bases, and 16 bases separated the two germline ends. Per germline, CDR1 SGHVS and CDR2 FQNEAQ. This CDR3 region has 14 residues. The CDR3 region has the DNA TGTGCCAGCAGCACCCGACGACGTCAGAAGACCCAGTACTTC. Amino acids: CASSTRRRQKTQYF. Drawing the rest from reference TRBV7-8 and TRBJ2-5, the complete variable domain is GAGVSQSPRYKVAKRGQDVALRCDPISGHVSLFWYQQALGQGPEFLTYFQNEAQLDKSGLPSDRFFAERPEGSVSTLKIQRTQQEDSAVYLCASSTRRRQKTQYFGPGTRLLVL.

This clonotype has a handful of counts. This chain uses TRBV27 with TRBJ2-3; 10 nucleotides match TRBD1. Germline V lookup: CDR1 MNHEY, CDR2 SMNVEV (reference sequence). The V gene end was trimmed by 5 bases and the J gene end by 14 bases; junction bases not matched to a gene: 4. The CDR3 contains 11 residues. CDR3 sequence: CASSPGTGVYF. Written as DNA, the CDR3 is TGTGCCAGCAGTCCCGGGACAGGGGTGTATTTT.

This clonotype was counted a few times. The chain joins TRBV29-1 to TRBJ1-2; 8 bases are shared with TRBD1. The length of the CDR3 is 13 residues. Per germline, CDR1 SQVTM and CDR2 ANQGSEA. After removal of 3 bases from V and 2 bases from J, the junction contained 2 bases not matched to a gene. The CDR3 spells CSVESGGNYGYTF. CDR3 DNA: TGCAGCGTTGAGTCAGGGGGCAACTATGGCTACACCTTC.

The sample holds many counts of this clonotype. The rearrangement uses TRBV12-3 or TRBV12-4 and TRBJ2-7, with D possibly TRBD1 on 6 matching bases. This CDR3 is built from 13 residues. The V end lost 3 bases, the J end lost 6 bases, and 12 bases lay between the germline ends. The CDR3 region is CASSFGQLGEQYF. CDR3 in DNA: TGTGCCAGCAGTTTCGGACAGCTTGGCGAGCAGTACTTC.

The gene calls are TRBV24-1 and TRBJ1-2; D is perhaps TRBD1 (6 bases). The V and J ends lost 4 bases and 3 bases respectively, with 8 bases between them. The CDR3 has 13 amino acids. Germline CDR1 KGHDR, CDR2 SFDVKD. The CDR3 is CATSEGGYYGYTF. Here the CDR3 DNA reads TGTGCCACCAGTGAAGGGGGATACTATGGCTACACCTTC.

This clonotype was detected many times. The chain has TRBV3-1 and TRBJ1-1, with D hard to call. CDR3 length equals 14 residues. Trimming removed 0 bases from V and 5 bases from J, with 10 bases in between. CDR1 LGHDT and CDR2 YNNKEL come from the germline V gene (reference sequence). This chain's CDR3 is CASSQDPGGTEAFF. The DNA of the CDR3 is TGTGCCAGCAGCCAAGACCCGGGAGGGACTGAAGCTTTCTTT.

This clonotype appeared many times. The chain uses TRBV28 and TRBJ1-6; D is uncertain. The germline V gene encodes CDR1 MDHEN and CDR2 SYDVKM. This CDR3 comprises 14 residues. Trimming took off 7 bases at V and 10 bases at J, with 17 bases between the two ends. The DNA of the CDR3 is TGTGCCAGCACCTCGGAAGGGTTCGGCTCACCCCTCCACTTT. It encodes CASTSEGFGSPLHF.